This T cell receptor beta chain was recorded in a study of identical twins. Study results and caveats: Findings came from cross-sectional statistics, without long-term follow-up of donors.

The CDR3 sequence is 13 residues long. Trimming took 2 bases from V and 3 from J, leaving 5 bases between them. The germline gives CDR1 LNHDA, CDR2 SQIVND (reference sequence). Unique molecular identifiers were present on the cDNA, and a universal primer site came from template switching. TCRdb used MiXCR to reprocess the 5' RACE reads, holding one entry per CDR3 protein. The table has roughly 1,500,000 distinct CDR3 sequences, about 30% seen once. Remarks on this clonotype: Its matching antigen is unknown.

The chain combines TRBV19 with TRBJ2-1; D remains unclear. The TCR was taken from a newborn girl in good health. The specimen was cord blood. The CDR3 sequence is CASSIPDYNEQFF. The CDR3, as DNA: TGTGCCAGTAGTATACCGGACTACAATGAGCAGTTCTTC.